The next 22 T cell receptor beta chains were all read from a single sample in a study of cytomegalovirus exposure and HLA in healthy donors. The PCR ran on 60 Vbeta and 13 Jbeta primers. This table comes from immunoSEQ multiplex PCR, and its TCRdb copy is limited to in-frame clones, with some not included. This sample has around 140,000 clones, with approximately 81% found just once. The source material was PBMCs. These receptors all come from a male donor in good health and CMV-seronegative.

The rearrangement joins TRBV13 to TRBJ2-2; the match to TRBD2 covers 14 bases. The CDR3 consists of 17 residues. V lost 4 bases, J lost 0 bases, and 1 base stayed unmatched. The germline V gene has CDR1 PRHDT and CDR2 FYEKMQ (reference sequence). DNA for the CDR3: TGTGCCAGCAGCTCGGGACTAGCGGGGGCGAACACCGGGGAGCTGTTTTTT. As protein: CASSSGLAGANTGELFF. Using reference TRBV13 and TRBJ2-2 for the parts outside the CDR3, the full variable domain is AAGVIQSPRHLIKEKRETATLKCYPIPRHDTVYWYQQGPGQDPQFLISFYEKMQSDKGSIPDRFSAQQFSDYHSELNMSSLELGDSALYFCASSSGLAGANTGELFFGEGSRLTVL.

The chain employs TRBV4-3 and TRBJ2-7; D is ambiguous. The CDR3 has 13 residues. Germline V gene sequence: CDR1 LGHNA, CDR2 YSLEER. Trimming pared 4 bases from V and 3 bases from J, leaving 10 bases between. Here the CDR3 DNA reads TGCGCCAGCAGCCCTCTCCCTTTCTACGAGCAGTACTTC. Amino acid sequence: CASSPLPFYEQYF.

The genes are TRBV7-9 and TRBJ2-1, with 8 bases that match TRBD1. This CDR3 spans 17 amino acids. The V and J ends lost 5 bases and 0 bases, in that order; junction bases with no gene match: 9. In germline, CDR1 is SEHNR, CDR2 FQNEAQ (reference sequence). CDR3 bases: TGTGCCAGCAGCGCCGGGACAGGCTTGAGCTCCTACAATGAGCAGTTCTTC. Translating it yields CASSAGTGLSSYNEQFF.

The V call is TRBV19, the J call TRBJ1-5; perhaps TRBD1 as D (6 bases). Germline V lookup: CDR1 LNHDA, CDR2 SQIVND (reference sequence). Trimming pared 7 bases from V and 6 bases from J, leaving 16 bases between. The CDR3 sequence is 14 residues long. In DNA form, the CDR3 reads TGTGCCAGTACTCCCAGGGGCGCAGGTCAGCCCCAGCATTTT. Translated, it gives CASTPRGAGQPQHF.

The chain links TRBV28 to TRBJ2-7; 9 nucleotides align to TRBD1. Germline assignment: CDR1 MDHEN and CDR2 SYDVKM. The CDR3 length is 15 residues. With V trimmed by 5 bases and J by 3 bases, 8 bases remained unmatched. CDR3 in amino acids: CASSGTGISYYEQYF. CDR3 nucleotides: TGTGCCAGCAGTGGGACAGGGATTTCCTACTACGAGCAGTACTTC.

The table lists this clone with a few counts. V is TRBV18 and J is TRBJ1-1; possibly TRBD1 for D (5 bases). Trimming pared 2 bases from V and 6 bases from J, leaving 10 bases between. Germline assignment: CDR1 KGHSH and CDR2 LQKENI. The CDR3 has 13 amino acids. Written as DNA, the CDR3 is TGTGCCAGCTCACCAGAGACAGTCTCTGAAGCTTTCTTT. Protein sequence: CASSPETVSEAFF.

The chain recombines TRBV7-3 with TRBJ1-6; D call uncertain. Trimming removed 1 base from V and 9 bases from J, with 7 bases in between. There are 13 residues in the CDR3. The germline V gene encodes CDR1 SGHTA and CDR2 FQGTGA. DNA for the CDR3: TGTGCCAGCAGCTTAAATCGGGTTTCACCCCTCCACTTT. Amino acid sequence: CASSLNRVSPLHF.

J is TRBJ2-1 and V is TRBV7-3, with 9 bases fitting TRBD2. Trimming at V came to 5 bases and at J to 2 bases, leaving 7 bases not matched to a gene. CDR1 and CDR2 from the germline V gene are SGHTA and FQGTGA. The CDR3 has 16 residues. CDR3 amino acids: CASSPYLAGPYNEQFF. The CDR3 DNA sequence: TGTGCCAGCAGCCCCTACCTAGCGGGGCCCTACAATGAGCAGTTCTTC.

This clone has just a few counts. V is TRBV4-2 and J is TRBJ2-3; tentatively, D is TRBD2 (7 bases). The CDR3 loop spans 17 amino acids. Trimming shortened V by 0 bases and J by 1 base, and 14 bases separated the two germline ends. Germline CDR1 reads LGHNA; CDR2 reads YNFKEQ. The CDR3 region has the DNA TGTGCCAGCAGCCAAGAGATTGGAGGGGGGGGCACAGATACGCAGTATTTT. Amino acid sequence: CASSQEIGGGGTDTQYF.

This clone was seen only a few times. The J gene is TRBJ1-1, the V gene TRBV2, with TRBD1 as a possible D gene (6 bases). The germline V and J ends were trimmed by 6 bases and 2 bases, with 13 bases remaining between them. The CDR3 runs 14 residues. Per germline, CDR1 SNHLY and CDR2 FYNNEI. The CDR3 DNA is TGTGCCAGCAGAAGTGGACAGTTTAACACTGAAGCTTTCTTT. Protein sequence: CASRSGQFNTEAFF.

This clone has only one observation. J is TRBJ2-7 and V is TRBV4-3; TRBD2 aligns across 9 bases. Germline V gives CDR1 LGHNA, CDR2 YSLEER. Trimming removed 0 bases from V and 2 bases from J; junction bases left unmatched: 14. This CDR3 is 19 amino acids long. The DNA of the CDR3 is TGCGCCAGCAGCCAAGATAGATTGGCTAGCGGGACGAGCGCCTACGAGCAGTACTTC. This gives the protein CASSQDRLASGTSAYEQYF.

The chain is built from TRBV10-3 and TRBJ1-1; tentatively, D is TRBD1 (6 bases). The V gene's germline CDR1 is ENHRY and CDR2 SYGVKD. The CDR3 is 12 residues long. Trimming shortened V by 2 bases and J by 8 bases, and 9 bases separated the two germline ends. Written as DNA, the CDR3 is TGTGCCATCAGTGAGAGGACAGCCGAAGCTTTCTTT. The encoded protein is CAISERTAEAFF.

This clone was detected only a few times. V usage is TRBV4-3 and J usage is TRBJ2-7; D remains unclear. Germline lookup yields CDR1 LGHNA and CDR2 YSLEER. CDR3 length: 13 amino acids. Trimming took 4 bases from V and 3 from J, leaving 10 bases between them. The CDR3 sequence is CASSPQPDYEQYF. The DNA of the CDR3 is TGCGCCAGCAGCCCACAACCCGACTACGAGCAGTACTTC.

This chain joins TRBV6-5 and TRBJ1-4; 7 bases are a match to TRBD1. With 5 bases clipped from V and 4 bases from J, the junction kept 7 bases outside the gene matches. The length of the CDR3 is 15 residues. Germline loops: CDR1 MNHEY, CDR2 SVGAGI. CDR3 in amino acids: CASSAGGRNNEKLFF. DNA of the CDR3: TGTGCCAGCAGTGCAGGGGGGCGTAATAATGAAAAACTGTTTTTT.

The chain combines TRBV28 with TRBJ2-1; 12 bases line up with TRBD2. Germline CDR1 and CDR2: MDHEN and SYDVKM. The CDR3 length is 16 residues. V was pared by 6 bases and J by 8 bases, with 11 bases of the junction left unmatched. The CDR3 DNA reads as TGTGCCAGCAGGCCGGCCCTAGCGGGAGGGAGGGATGAGCAGTTCTTC. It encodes CASRPALAGGRDEQFF.

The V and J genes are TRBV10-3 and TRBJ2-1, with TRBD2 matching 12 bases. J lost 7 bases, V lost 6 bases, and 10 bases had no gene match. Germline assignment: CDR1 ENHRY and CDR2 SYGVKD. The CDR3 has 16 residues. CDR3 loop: CAIRRGLAGGRNEQFF. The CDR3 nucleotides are TGTGCCATCAGGAGGGGGCTAGCGGGGGGGCGGAATGAGCAGTTCTTC.

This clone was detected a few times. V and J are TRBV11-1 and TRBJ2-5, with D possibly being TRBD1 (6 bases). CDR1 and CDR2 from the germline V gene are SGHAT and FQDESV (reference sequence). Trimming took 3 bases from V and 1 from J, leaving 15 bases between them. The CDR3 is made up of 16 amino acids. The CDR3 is CASSFKQRTVQETQYF. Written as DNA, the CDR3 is TGTGCCAGCAGCTTCAAACAACGGACAGTCCAAGAGACCCAGTACTTC. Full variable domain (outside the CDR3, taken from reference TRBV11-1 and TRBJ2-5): EAEVAQSPRYKITEKSQAVAFWCDPISGHATLYWYRQILGQGPELLVQFQDESVVDDSQLPKDRFSAERLKGVDSTLKIQPAELGDSAMYLCASSFKQRTVQETQYFGPGTRLLVL.

The CDR3 nucleotides read TGTGCCAGCAGCGTAGTAGCGGGAAGCTCCTACAATGAGCAGTTCTTC. This codes for CASSVVAGSSYNEQFF. The V call is TRBV9, the J call TRBJ2-1; 8 bases line up with TRBD2. The germline gives CDR1 SGDLS, CDR2 YYNGEE. CDR3 length: 16 residues. Unmatched junction bases numbered 2, after V lost 0 bases and J lost 0 bases. Drawing the rest from reference TRBV9 and TRBJ2-1, the complete variable domain is DSGVTQTPKHLITATGQRVTLRCSPRSGDLSVYWYQQSLDQGLQFLIQYYNGEERAKGNILERFSAQQFPDLHSELNLSSLELGDSALYFCASSVVAGSSYNEQFFGPGTRLTVL.

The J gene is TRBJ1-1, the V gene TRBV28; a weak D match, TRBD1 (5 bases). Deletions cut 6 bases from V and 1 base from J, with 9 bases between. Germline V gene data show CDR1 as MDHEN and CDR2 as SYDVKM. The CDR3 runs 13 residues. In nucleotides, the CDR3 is TGTGCCAGCAGCTCCGACAGGAACACTGAAGCTTTCTTT. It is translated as CASSSDRNTEAFF.

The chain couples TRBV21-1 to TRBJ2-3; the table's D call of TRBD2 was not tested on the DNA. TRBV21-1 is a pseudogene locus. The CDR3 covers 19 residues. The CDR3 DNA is TGTGCCAGCAGCAAAGCTCTGGCTAGCGGGGGACGACATGAAGATACGCAGTATTTT. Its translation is CASSKALASGGRHEDTQYF.

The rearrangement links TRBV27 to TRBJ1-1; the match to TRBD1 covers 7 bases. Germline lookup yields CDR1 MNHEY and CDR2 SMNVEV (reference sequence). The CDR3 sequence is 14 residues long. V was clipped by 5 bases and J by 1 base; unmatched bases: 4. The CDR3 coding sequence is TGTGCCAGCAGTCCCGGGACAGCGAACACTGAAGCTTTCTTT. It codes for CASSPGTANTEAFF.

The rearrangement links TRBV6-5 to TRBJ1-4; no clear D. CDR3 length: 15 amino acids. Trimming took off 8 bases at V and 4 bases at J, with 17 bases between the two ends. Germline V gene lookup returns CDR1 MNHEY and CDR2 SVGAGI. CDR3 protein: CASSTGSPYNEKLFF. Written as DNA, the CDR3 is TGTGCCAGCTCAACGGGGTCCCCGTATAATGAAAAACTGTTTTTT.